This TCR beta chain was recorded in a study of cytomegalovirus exposure and HLA in healthy donors. Findings and limits, study-wide: Reported performance of the classifier showed diagnosis of cytomegalovirus status with high specificity and sensitivity. Researchers reported that three CMV-associated chains were confirmed in vitro as CMV antigen-specific. The study recorded over 150 TCR beta chains that were cytomegalovirus-associated. In a later analysis, first-cohort TCR clusters were found to tend to co-occur in the 130 or so validation repertoires.

TCRdb's table, derived via immunoSEQ multiplex PCR, lists solely in-frame clones and lacks some. Of about 360,000 clones in the sample, 86% were seen once. As regards this clone: Its antigen is unidentified.

There are 14 residues in the CDR3. J was trimmed by 4 bases and V by 6 bases; bases with no gene match: 7. Germline assignment: CDR1 LNHDA and CDR2 SQIVND (reference sequence). The sample comprised PBMCs. The source of this sequence is a woman aged 18-29 years in good health and CMV-seronegative. V usage is TRBV19 and J usage is TRBJ1-2; 8 bases are shared with TRBD1. The CDR3 nucleotides read TGTGCCAGTAGGAGCAGGGGGCCCGGCTATGGCTACACCTTC. Translation: CASRSRGPGYGYTF.